The 14 T cell receptor beta chains presented below share a single source sample, sequenced in a study of T-cell reconstitution after alpha-beta-depleted transplantation in children. During its preparation, the TCRbeta library received unique molecular identifiers. Each CDR3 protein is one row after TCRdb ran MiXCR on the PCR reads. This table holds approximately 980,000 distinct CDR3 sequences, under 30% found once. The sample in question was PBMCs, mostly from graft donor cells, obtained 360 days after TCRalphabeta/CD19-depleted stem cell transplant. These receptors all stem from a boy in the first two years of life who had a stem cell transplant for SCID, so the T cells may come from the graft donor.

This sequence joins TRBV29-1 and TRBJ1-2, with D perhaps TRBD1 (6 bases). Germline V gives CDR1 SQVTM, CDR2 ANQGSEA. The CDR3 contains 14 residues. V shed 6 bases and J shed 3 bases, with 17 bases lying between them. The CDR3 DNA is TGCAGCGTGGGACCTCAGGGGTATTACTATGGCTACACCTTC. As protein: CSVGPQGYYYGYTF.

This clonotype was found a few times. The chain couples TRBV13 to TRBJ1-3; D uncertain. V lost 2 bases, J lost 1 base, and 12 bases lay in between. Germline V gene sequence: CDR1 PRHDT, CDR2 FYEKMQ (reference sequence). This CDR3 has 16 amino acids. CDR3 nucleotides: TGTGCCAGCAGCTTACAGGAGCCTCAATCTGGAAACACCATATATTTT. Translating it yields CASSLQEPQSGNTIYF.

The CDR3 spells CASSPRESGGTSYEQYF. In DNA form, the CDR3 reads TGTGCCAGCTCACCACGGGAGAGCGGGGGGACCTCCTACGAGCAGTACTTC. V usage is TRBV18 and J usage is TRBJ2-7; 9 bases line up with TRBD2. In germline, CDR1 is KGHSH, CDR2 LQKENI. Trimming removed 1 base from V and 0 bases from J; junction bases left unmatched: 7. This CDR3 spans 17 amino acids.

J is TRBJ1-1 and V is TRBV15, with D maybe TRBD1 (5 bases). The germline gives CDR1 LNHNV, CDR2 YYDKDF (reference sequence). The CDR3 runs to 13 residues. V was clipped by 6 bases and J by 5 bases, with 13 bases between them. In DNA form, the CDR3 reads TGTGCCACCAGTTTTTTTGGGGGGACTGAAGCTTTCTTT. Protein: CATSFFGGTEAFF.

This clonotype appeared a single time. The J gene is TRBJ2-7, the V gene TRBV20-1; possibly TRBD1 for D (5 bases). The CDR3 extends over 14 amino acids. V gave up 4 bases and J gave up 1 base, with 14 bases separating them. CDR1 and CDR2 (germline): DFQATT, SNEGSKA (reference sequence). The CDR3 DNA follows: TGCAGTGCTACGCATCAAACAGGATCCTACGAGCAGTACTTC. Residues: CSATHQTGSYEQYF.

The chain uses TRBV20-1 and TRBJ2-5, with unresolved D. With 3 bases removed from V and 3 bases from J, the gap between germline ends came to 8 bases. Germline assignment: CDR1 DFQATT and CDR2 SNEGSKA (reference sequence). CDR3 length: 12 residues. CDR3 nucleotide sequence: TGCAGTGCTAGGTTAAGCGAAGAGACCCAGTACTTC. This gives the protein CSARLSEETQYF.

V usage is TRBV12-3 or TRBV12-4 and J usage is TRBJ1-5, with 7 bases matching TRBD1. The CDR3 contains 14 residues. After removal of 5 bases from V and 5 bases from J, the junction contained 6 bases not matched to a gene. In DNA form, the CDR3 reads TGTGCCAGCAGTCGACAGGGACGGGATCAGCCCCAGCATTTT. Its protein is CASSRQGRDQPQHF.

The chain employs TRBV27 and TRBJ1-2, with unresolved D. V dropped 4 bases and J dropped 5 bases, with 20 bases sitting between them. This CDR3 region has 16 residues. The V gene's germline CDR1 is MNHEY and CDR2 SMNVEV (reference sequence). The chain's CDR3 is CASSSLAGSAGYGYTF. In nucleotides, the CDR3 is TGTGCCAGCAGTTCACTCGCAGGCAGCGCGGGTTATGGCTACACCTTC.

Written as DNA, the CDR3 is TGCAGTGCTCCGACTAGCGGGGGATTAAGCACAGATACGCAGTATTTT. This codes for CSAPTSGGLSTDTQYF. The V and J genes are TRBV20-1 and TRBJ2-3; 12 bases agree with TRBD2. V gave up 5 bases and J gave up 0 bases; unmatched junction bases: 6. The CDR3 sequence is 16 residues long. In germline, CDR1 is DFQATT, CDR2 SNEGSKA (reference sequence).

The chain employs TRBV20-1 and TRBJ2-7; D call uncertain. The CDR3 spans 11 residues. The germline V gene encodes CDR1 DFQATT and CDR2 SNEGSKA (reference sequence). V was trimmed by 6 bases and J by 3 bases, leaving 9 bases between them. This CDR3 is CSAKIGYEQYF. Here the CDR3 DNA reads TGCAGTGCCAAAATAGGCTACGAGCAGTACTTC.

In its sample, this clonotype was seen a few times. V gene TRBV7-6 combines with J gene TRBJ1-2, with a possible D match to TRBD1 (5 bases). Per the germline V gene, CDR1 is SGHVS and CDR2 is FNYEAQ. This CDR3 is 14 amino acids long. The V and J ends lost 3 bases and 5 bases respectively, with 13 bases between them. The CDR3 protein is CASSLAQGWYGYTF. CDR3 in DNA: TGTGCCAGCAGCTTGGCCCAGGGTTGGTATGGCTACACCTTC.

This sequence joins TRBV12-3 or TRBV12-4 and TRBJ2-5; D is undetermined. Trimming pared 5 bases from V and 2 bases from J, leaving 12 bases between. This CDR3 is built from 14 residues. For the CDR3, the DNA is TGTGCCAGCAGTCCTCCGTGGAAACAAGAGACCCAGTACTTC. Its translation is CASSPPWKQETQYF.

This chain uses TRBV5-1 with TRBJ2-7, with a tentative D call TRBD1 (6 bases). The CDR3 covers 15 residues. Germline V gene lookup returns CDR1 SGHRS and CDR2 YFSETQ. The ends were cut back, 4 bases at V and 9 bases at J, with 23 bases in the middle. The CDR3 DNA follows: TGCGCCAGCAGCCACGGGGACATGGGGTACTCAGGGCAGTACTTC. The encoded protein is CASSHGDMGYSGQYF.

The rearrangement links TRBV30 to TRBJ1-3; possibly TRBD1 for D (5 bases). Trimming removed 3 bases at V and 2 bases at J, with 8 bases between. This CDR3 comprises 13 residues. Per the germline V gene, CDR1 is GTSNPN and CDR2 is SVGIG (reference sequence). The CDR3 DNA reads as TGTGCCTGGAGGGGCAGGGCTGGAAACACCATATATTTT. This codes for CAWRGRAGNTIYF.